This TCR beta chain was sequenced in a study of tumor-infiltrating lymphocytes in localized non-small cell lung cancer. Study-wide background: Resected tumor was paired with non-adjacent uninvolved lung from the same patient.

Study outcomes and limitations: Only some patients had TCR sequencing, depending on available tissue. Each assay used a separate piece of the same tissue.

For this clone: The antigen is not known.

Sequencing was performed with immunoSEQ multiplex PCR; in TCRdb, only in-frame clones are kept and a portion is missing. The profile shows 10,000 to 12,000 clones, 80% to 90% of them singletons. Trimming left V 2 bases short and J 0 bases short, with 9 bases between. This CDR3 has 16 residues. Germline V gene lookup returns CDR1 SGHDT and CDR2 YYEEEE. The TCR originated in a human donor with non-small cell lung cancer. This chain connects TRBV5-6 to TRBJ2-6; maybe TRBD2 (7 bases). The specimen sequenced was uninvolved lung tissue not adjacent to the tumor. In DNA form, the CDR3 reads TGTGCCAGCAGCTTTAGGGGGGGCTCTGGGGCCAACGTCCTGACTTTC. It yields the protein CASSFRGGSGANVLTF.